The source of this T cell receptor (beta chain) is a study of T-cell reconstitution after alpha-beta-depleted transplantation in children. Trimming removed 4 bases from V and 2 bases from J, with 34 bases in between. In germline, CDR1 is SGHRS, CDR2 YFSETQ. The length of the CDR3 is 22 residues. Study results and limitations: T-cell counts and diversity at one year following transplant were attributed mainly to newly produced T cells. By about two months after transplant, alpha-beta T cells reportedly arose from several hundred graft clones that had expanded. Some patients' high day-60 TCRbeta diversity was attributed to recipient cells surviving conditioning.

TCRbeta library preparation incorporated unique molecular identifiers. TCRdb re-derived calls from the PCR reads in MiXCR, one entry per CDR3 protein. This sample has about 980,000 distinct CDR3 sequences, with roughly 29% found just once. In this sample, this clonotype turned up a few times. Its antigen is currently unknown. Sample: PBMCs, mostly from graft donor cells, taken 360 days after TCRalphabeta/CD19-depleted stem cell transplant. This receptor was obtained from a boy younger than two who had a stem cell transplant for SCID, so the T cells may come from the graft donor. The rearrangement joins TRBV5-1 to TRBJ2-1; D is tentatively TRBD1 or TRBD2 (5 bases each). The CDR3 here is CASSIPVKPKAMRGDPYNEQFF. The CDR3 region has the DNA TGCGCCAGCAGCATACCGGTCAAACCTAAGGCTATGCGAGGGGACCCCTACAATGAGCAGTTCTTC.